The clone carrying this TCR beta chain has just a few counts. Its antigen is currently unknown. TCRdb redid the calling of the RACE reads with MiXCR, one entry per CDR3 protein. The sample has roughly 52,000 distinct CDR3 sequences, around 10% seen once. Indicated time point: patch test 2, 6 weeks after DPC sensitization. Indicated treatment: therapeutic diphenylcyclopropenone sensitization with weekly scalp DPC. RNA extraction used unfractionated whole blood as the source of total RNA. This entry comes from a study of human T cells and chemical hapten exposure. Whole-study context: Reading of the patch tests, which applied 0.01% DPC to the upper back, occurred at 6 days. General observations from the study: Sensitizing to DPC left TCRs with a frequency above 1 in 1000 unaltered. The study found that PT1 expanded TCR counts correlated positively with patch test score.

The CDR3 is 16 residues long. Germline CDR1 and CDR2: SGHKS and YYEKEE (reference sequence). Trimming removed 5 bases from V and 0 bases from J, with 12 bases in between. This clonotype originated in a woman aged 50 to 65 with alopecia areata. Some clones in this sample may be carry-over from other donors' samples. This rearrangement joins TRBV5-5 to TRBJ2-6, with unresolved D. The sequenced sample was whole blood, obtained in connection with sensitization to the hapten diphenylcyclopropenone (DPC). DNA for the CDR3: TGTGCCAGCAGGCCCCAACTCAACTCTGGGGCCAACGTCCTGACTTTC. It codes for CASRPQLNSGANVLTF.